The text below deals with one T cell receptor beta chain. The germline V gene has CDR1 SGHRS and CDR2 YFSETQ. The CDR3 is made up of 18 amino acids. V gave up 0 bases and J gave up 10 bases, with 23 bases separating them. These data come from a study of blood T cells in healthy people across ages. Primers used in a second PCR of about 7 to 12 cycles were a sample-barcoded 5' primer and a J-beta primer mix. The template-switch adaptor, which had 12 random nucleotides, put a tag on each cDNA molecule. TCRdb reprocessed the 5' RACE reads via MiXCR and lists one record per CDR3 protein. The sample includes about 290,000 distinct CDR3 sequences, around 29% seen only once; the top ten take over 25%.

Sample: blood. The rearrangement joins TRBV5-1 to TRBJ1-6; no firm D call. This receptor was identified in a woman in her 70s in good health. CDR3 in amino acids: CASSLDAGQDPWRSPLHF. The CDR3 DNA is TGCGCCAGCAGCTTGGATGCCGGGCAGGACCCGTGGAGATCACCCCTCCACTTT.